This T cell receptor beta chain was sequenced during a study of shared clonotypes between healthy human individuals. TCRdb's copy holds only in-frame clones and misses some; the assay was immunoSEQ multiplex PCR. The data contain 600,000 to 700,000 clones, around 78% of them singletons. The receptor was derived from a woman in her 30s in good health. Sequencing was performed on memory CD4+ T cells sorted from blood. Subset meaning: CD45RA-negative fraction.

The CDR3 reads CASSIFQGDQPQHF. Here the CDR3 DNA reads TGTGCCAGTAGTATTTTCCAGGGGGATCAGCCCCAGCATTTT. The rearrangement joins TRBV19 to TRBJ1-5; 7 bases match TRBD1. This CDR3 spans 14 amino acids. The V and J ends lost 3 bases and 5 bases, in that order; junction bases with no gene match: 4. CDR1 is LNHDA and CDR2 is SQIVND in the germline V gene (reference sequence).